The clone carrying this T cell receptor beta chain has a count of ten or more. What it binds is unknown. These data are taken from a study of T cell repertoires in cytomegalovirus infection. Study results and limitations: CMV carriers having the relevant HLA were flagged by cumulative public TCR beta family frequency.

CDR1 and CDR2 (germline): MNHNS, SASEGT. V was trimmed by 0 bases and J by 1 base, leaving 10 bases between them. CDR3 size: 15 residues. MiXCR was run by TCRdb on the reads, yielding one entry per CDR3 protein. The data contain around 900,000 distinct CDR3 sequences, around 30% of them singletons. This TCR came from a human donor in good health (CMV status not recorded). Some clones in this sample may be carry-over from other donors' samples. V and J are TRBV6-1 and TRBJ2-7; D gene uncertain. Here the sequenced sample was cultured CD8+ T cells from PBMCs, taken from culture after CMV antigen stimulation. The CDR3 region has the DNA TGTGCCAGCAGTGAAGCGCCGAGGTCATCCTACGAGCAGTACGTC. Translating it yields CASSEAPRSSYEQYV.